These T cell receptor beta chains were read from a single sample in a study of blood T cells in healthy people across ages. TCRdb reanalysed the 5' RACE reads using MiXCR and keeps one entry per CDR3 protein. The sample records about 930,000 distinct CDR3 sequences, 25% to 30% being singletons. The same data also contributed to another study, on T cells of mothers and their children.

The sequencing input was blood. These receptor sequences come from a woman in her forties in good health. The CDR3 runs from the conserved cysteine through the conserved F or W. Clone sizes are given selectively: once, few, many, or a class where the clone is expanded.

CASSEDLSNTEAFF - 14 TRBV5-5
CASSSYYGQGGYTF many 14 TRBV7-2
CASFRANEQFF many 11 TRBV28
CAWTLWAKGYGYTF few 14 TRBV30
CATQGQGAYEQYF few 13 TRBV2
CSVVGTRAQNEQFF many 14 TRBV29-1
CASSSQPDRAEKLFF - 15 TRBV6-6
CASSLGSRQETQYF few 14 TRBV27
CASSAEGRDQPQHF few 14 TRBV6-2/TRBV6-3
CATSRGGSQETQYF many 14 TRBV15
CASSLVQGSQETQFF - 15 TRBV12-3/TRBV12-4
CASAEGQGDNEQFF - 14 TRBV4-3
CASINPGEQYF - 11 TRBV5-6
CASTGGVDPDTQYF few 14 TRBV6-1
CSARPSNALAGTGPEKLFF - 19 TRBV20-1
CASSPPAGGRETQYF many 15 TRBV12-3/TRBV12-4
CASSSARDRGRRGYTF - 16 TRBV28
CASSLGLNTQYF - 12 TRBV7-8
CSARDRAGTSGGGDTQYF few 18 TRBV20-1
CASTETRPQETQYF few 14 TRBV28
CASSWGGGQSYEQYF - 15 TRBV28
CSARDSQNYGYTF - 13 TRBV20-1
CASSLGGKETQYF many 13 TRBV7-6
CASRDYNSPLHF many 12 TRBV7-2
CASSLFRGRNEQFF many 14 TRBV5-1
CSVGRSGVEKLFF many 13 TRBV29-1
CASSEVSAAAYEQYF - 15 TRBV25-1
CASSAGTGDPYEQYF - 15 TRBV11-3
CASSPFPAGIHEQYF - 15 TRBV5-1
CASSRMANTKAFF - 13 TRBV7-2
CATDRLRRRTGKPYEQYF - 18 TRBV4-3
CASSPISRGRTEAFF - 15 TRBV7-7
CASSRPATDTQYF - 13 TRBV12-3/TRBV12-4
CASSTSDGAIPPQHF - 15 TRBV6-6
CSVDGPVVWQYF many 12 TRBV29-1
CASSEQNQPQHF many 12 TRBV7-6
CASSFTGGRANEQFF - 15 TRBV7-3
CASSPTPGQNYEQYF - 15 TRBV7-2
CASSLAGTGSKHF few 13 TRBV5-4
CASSRRASGVNVLTF - 15 TRBV11-1
CASSFSAGGNTQYF - 14 TRBV12-3/TRBV12-4
CASSPEGQARVYEQYF - 16 TRBV7-8
CACSRDRNNSPLHF - 14 TRBV30
CASSRATDSANTGELFF - 17 TRBV4-3
CSAVGTSGDTQETQYF few 16 TRBV20-1
CAISEPPGQGANYGYTF many 17 TRBV10-3
CASSSRGRAAARRNYGYTF once 19 TRBV19
CASSLMVGTTYEQYF - 15 TRBV7-3
CASSVRQGIYEQYF - 14 TRBV28